These T cell receptor beta chains were read from a single sample in a study of T cells in Graves' hyperthyroidism and ophthalmopathy. TCRdb itself ran the multiplex PCR reads through MiXCR, one entry per CDR3 protein. Here the sample spans hundreds of thousands of distinct CDR3 sequences, 14% to 15% being singletons. The sequenced sample was blood. These TCRs come from a man aged 18 to 29 with Graves' ophthalmopathy. CDR3s include the opening cysteine and the closing phenylalanine or tryptophan. The D gene is left open where the match is weak. Rows may omit the clone size; those that give it use once, few, many or a size class.

TRBV7-3	TRBD2	.	TRBJ2-3	TGTGCCAGCAGCCTCCGGGGAGGGCGGAAAACAGATACGCAGTATTTT	CASSLRGGRKTDTQYF
TRBV20-1	.	.	TRBJ1-5	TGCAGTGCTCCCCCGGGGGGAAGAGGCAATCAGCCCCAGCATTTT	CSAPPGGRGNQPQHF
TRBV27	TRBD1	few	TRBJ2-5	TGTGTCAGCAGTTCGACAGGGTTATTAGAGACCCAGTACTTC	CVSSSTGLLETQYF
TRBV6-5	.	many	TRBJ2-7	TGTGCCAGCAGTTACTCGTCGGACTCCTACGACGAGCAGTACTTC	CASSYSSDSYDEQYF
TRBV14	.	many	TRBJ2-1	TGTGCCAGCAGCCAAGAGGGACTTGCGTGGATGGGCTCCTACAATGAGCAGTTCTTC	CASSQEGLAWMGSYNEQFF
TRBV5-1	.	many	TRBJ2-1	TGCGCCAGCAGCCAGATAGTTACCCTCTCCTCCTACAATGAGCAGTTCTTC	CASSQIVTLSSYNEQFF
TRBV25-1	.	.	TRBJ2-5	TGTGCCAGCAGTGAATGGGCAGGGCCGCCGGAGACCCAGTACTTC	CASSEWAGPPETQYF
TRBV6-2/TRBV6-3	TRBD2	many	TRBJ2-7	TGTGCCAGCAGTTACCCCATAGGCGGGAGCTCCTACGAGCAGTACTTC	CASSYPIGGSSYEQYF
TRBV2	TRBD1	.	TRBJ2-7	TGTGCCAGCGGGACAGGCTACTACGAGCAGTACTTC	CASGTGYYEQYF
TRBV10-1	.	many	TRBJ2-3	TGCGCCAGCAGTGTCGGTGGAACCACAGATACGCAGTATTTT	CASSVGGTTDTQYF
TRBV24-1	.	.	TRBJ1-2	TGTGCCACCAGTGATTCGGAAATCGCTAACTATGGCTACACCTTC	CATSDSEIANYGYTF
TRBV2	TRBD1	many	TRBJ1-1	TGTGCCAGCATGGCAAGGACAGGGAGGACTGAAGCTTTCTTT	CASMARTGRTEAFF
TRBV14	.	few	TRBJ2-1	TGTGCCAGCAGCCAAGACGTGCTCGGGTACAATGAGCAGTTCTTC	CASSQDVLGYNEQFF
TRBV27	TRBD2	.	TRBJ2-1	TGTGTCAGCAGTTCCGGGACTAGCGGGATAAATGAGCAGTTCTTC	CVSSSGTSGINEQFF
TRBV18	.	many	TRBJ2-3	TGTGCCAGCTCAATTCCCGCAGATACGCAGTATTTT	CASSIPADTQYF
TRBV7-8	TRBD2	many	TRBJ2-1	TGTGCCAGCACCCGGGGGGTTAGCGGGCTCTACAATGAGCAGTTCTTC	CASTRGVSGLYNEQFF
TRBV27	TRBD1	.	TRBJ1-2	TGTGCCAGCAGTTTATCGGTATATGCCCCAGGGGGCTTCTATGGCTACACCTTC	CASSLSVYAPGGFYGYTF
TRBV5-1	.	many	TRBJ2-7	TGCGCCAGCAGCGAGGAGACACCAAACTACGAGCAGTACTTC	CASSEETPNYEQYF
TRBV6-1	.	many	TRBJ2-2	TGTGCCAGCAGTGACGCCCTGCGGGGGCGAAACACCGGGGAGCTGTTTTTT	CASSDALRGRNTGELFF
TRBV7-8	TRBD2	many	TRBJ2-1	TGTGCCAGCAGCTTAGCCGGCGGGAGGGCCCCCAATGAGCAGTTCTTC	CASSLAGGRAPNEQFF
TRBV30	.	many	TRBJ1-5	TGTGCCTGGAATATGGGGCAAGGTCAGCCCCAGCATTTT	CAWNMGQGQPQHF
TRBV18	TRBD2	many	TRBJ2-7	TGTGCCAGCTCTGGGACTAGCGGGGGAAACGAGCAGTACTTC	CASSGTSGGNEQYF
TRBV5-6	.	few	TRBJ2-5	TGTGCCAGCAGCGCTGTCCCGGAAGAGACCCAGTACTTC	CASSAVPEETQYF
TRBV5-6	TRBD1	many	TRBJ1-5	TGTGCCAGCAGCTCGACAGGGTTCAATCAGCCCCAGCATTTT	CASSSTGFNQPQHF
TRBV12-3/TRBV12-4	.	few	TRBJ1-6	TGTGCCAGCAGTCTCCGGGTAAATTCACCCCTCCACTTT	CASSLRVNSPLHF
TRBV27	.	many	TRBJ1-6	TGTGCCAGCAGTTTATATAGGCCAGACAGTTTCAATTCACCCCTCCACTTT	CASSLYRPDSFNSPLHF
TRBV10-3	TRBD1	.	TRBJ1-2	TGTGCCATCAGTAAACAGGGGGACTTTGACTATGGCTACACCTTC	CAISKQGDFDYGYTF
TRBV6-2/TRBV6-3	.	many	TRBJ2-3	TGTGCCAGCAGACAGGGTTCAGATACGCAGTATTTT	CASRQGSDTQYF
TRBV5-5	.	many	TRBJ2-1	TGTGCCAGCAGCTTCGAGCGGAGGGTCTACAATGAGCAGTTCTTC	CASSFERRVYNEQFF
TRBV29-1	.	.	TRBJ2-4	TGTAGCGTTGTAGACTTTAACACATTCGGAAACATTCAGTACTTC	CSVVDFNTFGNIQYF
TRBV20-1	.	.	TRBJ1-3	TGCAGTGCTAGAGTCGTTATTGAGGGGGGTAATGGAAACACCATATATTTT	CSARVVIEGGNGNTIYF
TRBV20-1	.	many	TRBJ1-2	TGCAGTGCTAGTTTGACCAACTATGGCTACACCTTC	CSASLTNYGYTF
TRBV5-6	TRBD1	.	TRBJ1-1	TGTGCCAGCAGCTTTTTACAGGGGTCTGAAGCTTTCTTT	CASSFLQGSEAFF
TRBV7-9	TRBD2	.	TRBJ2-7	TGTGCCAGCAGCCTCCCGGGACTAGCGGGAAGTCCTCACGAGCAGTACTTC	CASSLPGLAGSPHEQYF
TRBV7-8	.	many	TRBJ2-3	TGTGCCAGCAGCTTAGGAACCCCCCAGCGGGTGGCTAGCACAGATACGCAGTATTTT	CASSLGTPQRVASTDTQYF
TRBV9	.	.	TRBJ2-6	TGTGCCAGCAGCGTATACGGTGGTGCTGGGGCCAACGTCCTGACTTTC	CASSVYGGAGANVLTF
TRBV20-1	TRBD2	.	TRBJ2-2	TGCAGTGCCCCCTCTCCGGGGGGAGGCACCGGGGAGCTGTTTTTT	CSAPSPGGGTGELFF
TRBV7-2	TRBD1	.	TRBJ1-2	TGTGCCAGCAGCTTAACGAGGACAGGGCATGGCTACACCTTC	CASSLTRTGHGYTF
TRBV14	.	.	TRBJ1-3	TGTGCCAGCAGCCGTTTCACCGACTGGGATGGAAACACCATATATTTT	CASSRFTDWDGNTIYF
TRBV3-1	.	many	TRBJ1-2	TGTGCCAGCAGCTCCGGACAGGGCTACACCTTC	CASSSGQGYTF
TRBV3-1	.	many	TRBJ2-3	TGTGCCAGCAGCCAAGATCAAGGGTTGACGCAGTATTTT	CASSQDQGLTQYF
TRBV3-1	.	many	TRBJ1-2	TGTGCCAGCAGCCTCCAGGGGACTAACTATGGCTACACCTTC	CASSLQGTNYGYTF